This passage covers 20 T cell receptor beta chains from one sample sequenced in a study of tumor-infiltrating lymphocytes in localized non-small cell lung cancer. Clones were read by immunoSEQ multiplex PCR, and TCRdb kept only the in-frame ones, dropping some. The sample has more than 12,000 clones, approximately 80% seen once. Sequenced input: lung tumor tissue. The receptors here all came from a human donor with non-small cell lung cancer.

This rearrangement joins TRBV2 to TRBJ1-2; the match to TRBD1 covers 11 bases. Germline V gene sequence: CDR1 SNHLY, CDR2 FYNNEI. The CDR3 totals 15 residues. Trimming took 5 bases from V and 3 from J; bases not matched to a gene: 5. This chain's CDR3 is CASSNPGQGDYGYTF. The CDR3 nucleotides are TGTGCCAGCAGTAATCCGGGACAGGGGGACTATGGCTACACCTTC.

The rearrangement uses TRBV14 and TRBJ1-2, with unresolved D. From germline, CDR1 is SGHDN and CDR2 FVKESK. V lost 5 bases to trimming and J lost 1 base, with 11 bases between them. The CDR3 sequence is 14 residues long. The CDR3: CASSLGVYNYGYTF. In nucleotides, the CDR3 is TGTGCCAGCAGCTTGGGAGTTTATAACTATGGCTACACCTTC. Full variable domain (rest looked up from reference TRBV14 and TRBJ1-2): EAGVTQFPSHSVIEKGQTVTLRCDPISGHDNLYWYRRVMGKEIKFLLHFVKESKQDESGMPNNRFLAERTGGTYSTLKVQPAELEDSGVYFCASSLGVYNYGYTFGSGTRLTVV.

CDR3 sequence reads: CASRRWGASSTDTQYF. As DNA, the CDR3 is TGTGCCAGCAGGAGGTGGGGCGCCTCTAGCACAGATACGCAGTATTTT. This chain links TRBV2 with TRBJ2-3, with TRBD1 as a possible D gene (5 bases). CDR3 size: 16 residues. The V gene lost 6 bases and the J gene lost 0 bases, with 16 bases spanning the gap. The germline V gene encodes CDR1 SNHLY and CDR2 FYNNEI.

V gene TRBV5-6 combines with J gene TRBJ1-5; D is ambiguous. The CDR3 sequence is 13 residues long. Between the trimmed V and J ends, which lost 2 bases and 4 bases, there was a span of 7 bases. Germline V CDR1 and CDR2: SGHDT, YYEEEE. The CDR3 region is CASSFTGNQPQHF. The CDR3 DNA sequence: TGTGCCAGCAGCTTCACGGGGAATCAGCCCCAGCATTTT.

The chain recombines TRBV6-5 with TRBJ1-6; D gene ambiguous. Per the germline V gene, CDR1 is MNHEY and CDR2 is SVGAGI. The CDR3 spans 16 residues. Deletions cut 4 bases from V and 0 bases from J, with 10 bases between. The CDR3 sequence: CASSSLTGSYNSPLHF. CDR3 sequence (DNA): TGTGCCAGCAGTTCCTTAACGGGCTCCTATAATTCACCCCTCCACTTT.

The V and J genes are TRBV5-4 and TRBJ1-1; no firm D call. The CDR3 has 12 residues. Trimming stripped 2 bases from V and 2 bases from J, with 4 bases between. Germline CDR1 reads SGHNT; CDR2 reads YYREEE (reference sequence). As DNA, the CDR3 is TGTGCCAGCAGCTTAAGCAACACTGAAGCTTTCTTT. Translation gives CASSLSNTEAFF.

In its sample, this clone was seen once. The gene calls are TRBV4-1 and TRBJ2-2; 10 bases fit TRBD1. The CDR3 sequence is 16 residues long. The germline gives CDR1 MGHRA, CDR2 YSYEKL. V shed 3 bases and J 6 bases; nucleotides not matched to a gene: 7. The CDR3 is CASSHPTGQGAGELFF. The CDR3 DNA sequence: TGCGCCAGCAGCCATCCCACCGGACAGGGGGCCGGGGAGCTGTTTTTT.

This chain joins TRBV9 and TRBJ1-1, with D possibly being TRBD1 (5 bases). Per germline, CDR1 SGDLS and CDR2 YYNGEE. This CDR3 has 15 amino acids. The V and J ends lost 0 bases and 1 base respectively, with 10 bases between them. The CDR3, as DNA: TGTGCCAGCAGCGTAGTCCCCGACAGGAACACTGAAGCTTTCTTT. It codes for CASSVVPDRNTEAFF.

The chain couples TRBV12-5 to TRBJ1-6; weak D call: TRBD1 (5 bases). The germline V gene has CDR1 LGHNT and CDR2 FRNRAP. The CDR3 runs 16 residues. Trimming took 0 bases from V and 10 from J, leaving 16 bases between them. CDR3 nucleotides: TGTGCTAGTGGTTTGGTAGTAGGGCAGGGCGGATCACCCCTCCACTTT. Protein product: CASGLVVGQGGSPLHF.

J is TRBJ2-5 and V is TRBV29-1, with 8 bases identical to TRBD1. CDR3 length equals 15 residues. The germline V gene encodes CDR1 SQVTM and CDR2 ANQGSEA. V dropped 4 bases and J dropped 2; count of bases not matched to a gene: 9. This CDR3 is CSVVARGRWQETQYF. The CDR3 region has the DNA TGCAGCGTTGTGGCCAGGGGGCGATGGCAAGAGACCCAGTACTTC.

This chain links TRBV4-3 with TRBJ1-2; 9 positions match TRBD1. This CDR3 has 14 amino acids. Germline trimming cut 1 base from V and 8 bases from J; bases unmatched to any gene: 5. Germline CDR1 and CDR2: LGHNA and YSLEER. CDR3 residues: CASSQGDRVGGYTF. CDR3 DNA sequence: TGCGCCAGCAGCCAAGGGGACAGGGTGGGGGGCTACACCTTC.

The chain employs TRBV15 and TRBJ2-1, with 9 bases matching TRBD2. J lost 8 bases, V lost 1 base, and 9 bases had no gene match. The V gene's germline CDR1 is LNHNV and CDR2 YYDKDF (reference sequence). The CDR3 covers 16 residues. CDR3 loop: CATSRVDSGSIYEQFF. CDR3 DNA sequence: TGTGCCACCAGCAGAGTGGATAGCGGGAGCATATATGAGCAGTTCTTC.

This sequence joins TRBV7-9 and TRBJ2-7; D is unclear. This CDR3 region has 12 residues. Per the germline V gene, CDR1 is SEHNR and CDR2 is FQNEAQ (reference sequence). Trimming took off 4 bases at V and 10 bases at J, with 14 bases between the two ends. Written as DNA, the CDR3 is TGTGCCAGCAGCTCTACCAGCACCGGCCAGTACTTC. It yields the protein CASSSTSTGQYF.

The V call is TRBV18, the J call TRBJ1-2, with TRBD1 as a possible D gene (5 bases). The CDR3 consists of 13 residues. Trimming cost V 2 bases and J 5 bases, with 9 bases left between them. Germline lookup yields CDR1 KGHSH and CDR2 LQKENI. The CDR3 nucleotides read TGTGCCAGCTCACCAGACAGCCTTTATGGCTACACCTTC. Its translation is CASSPDSLYGYTF.

The chain is built from TRBV7-9 and TRBJ1-3; weak D call: TRBD1 (6 bases). The germline V gene encodes CDR1 SEHNR and CDR2 FQNEAQ (reference sequence). CDR3 length: 14 amino acids. V lost 5 bases and J lost 2, with 10 bases in between. The CDR3 region is CASSRRDTGNTIYF. The CDR3 DNA sequence: TGTGCCAGCAGCCGTAGGGACACTGGAAACACCATATATTTT.

The chain links TRBV7-9 to TRBJ2-2, with D tentatively TRBD1 or TRBD2 (5 bases each). This CDR3 is built from 14 residues. Germline V lookup: CDR1 SEHNR, CDR2 FQNEAQ (reference sequence). Trimming shortened V by 5 bases and J by 5 bases, and 12 bases separated the two germline ends. The CDR3 DNA reads as TGTGCCAGCAGCGGGGCGGGCGGGACCGGGGAGCTGTTTTTT. Encoded protein: CASSGAGGTGELFF. The full variable domain, completed using reference TRBV7-9 and TRBJ2-2, is DTGVSQNPRHKITKRGQNVTFRCDPISEHNRLYWYRQTLGQGPEFLTYFQNEAQLEKSRLLSDRFSAERPKGSFSTLEIQRTEQGDSAMYLCASSGAGGTGELFFGEGSRLTVL.

The chain recombines TRBV6-5 with TRBJ2-3; 7 positions agree with TRBD1. V gave up 7 bases and J gave up 3 bases; unmatched junction bases: 10. The CDR3 loop spans 15 amino acids. In germline, CDR1 is MNHEY, CDR2 SVGAGI. The CDR3 spells CASTPYGRGTDTQYF. CDR3 nucleotides: TGTGCCAGCACTCCCTACGGCAGGGGGACAGATACGCAGTATTTT.

The chain is built from TRBV7-2 and TRBJ2-3; D is possibly TRBD2 (6 bases). Trimming shortened V by 4 bases and J by 1 base, and 15 bases separated the two germline ends. In germline, CDR1 is SGHTA, CDR2 FQGNSA. The CDR3 is made up of 16 amino acids. The CDR3 DNA follows: TGTGCCAGCAGCTCCCCGGGACTTTCGCGCACAGATACGCAGTATTTT. This translates into CASSSPGLSRTDTQYF.

The chain has TRBV5-4 and TRBJ2-2, with 8 bases matching TRBD1. The CDR3 spans 15 residues. The germline CDR1 and CDR2 sequences are SGHNT and YYREEE (reference sequence). V was pared by 5 bases and J by 0 bases, with 3 bases of the junction left unmatched. CDR3 region: CASRRGQANTGELFF. For the CDR3, the DNA is TGTGCCAGCAGGCGGGGACAGGCGAACACCGGGGAGCTGTTTTTT.

The DNA for the CDR3 is TGCAGCGGGGGCGACAGGGGAAGTTTCACTGAAGCTTTCTTT. It specifies CSGGDRGSFTEAFF. The chain employs TRBV29-1 and TRBJ1-1, with 8 positions matching TRBD1. This CDR3 is built from 14 residues. Germline V gene lookup returns CDR1 SQVTM and CDR2 ANQGSEA. The J segment lost 4 bases and the V segment lost 7 bases, leaving 11 bases of the junction unmatched.